The rows below give T cell receptor beta chains drawn from one sample of a study of blood T cell repertoires in COVID-19. The protocol was immunoSEQ multiplex PCR, while the TCRdb copy is restricted to in-frame clones and leaves out a portion. The sample contains roughly 180,000 clones, about 88% of which appear only once. The source material was peripheral blood. These receptors were taken from a woman in her forties or fifties with COVID-19, enrolled during active disease. Both conserved end residues are part of each CDR3. Fields, in order: D gene, J gene, V gene, clone size, CDR3 DNA, CDR3 protein. A D gene is named only where the DNA matches it firmly. Clone size is not always given. Where it is, it says once, few, many or a class for expanded clones.

D: NA; J: TRBJ1-1; V: TRBV9; size: once; DNA: TGTGCCAGCAGCCCCCAGGCTCTTATCGGGGACACTGAAGCTTTCTTT; CDR3: CASSPQALIGDTEAFF
D: TRBD1; J: TRBJ2-7; V: TRBV19; size: NA; DNA: TGTGCCAGTATGGGACAGGGAGGTGAGCAGTACTTC; CDR3: CASMGQGGEQYF
D: NA; J: TRBJ2-1; V: TRBV30; size: NA; DNA: TGTGCCTGGAGTGTAACTACCAACAATGAGCAGTTCTTC; CDR3: CAWSVTTNNEQFF
D: NA; J: TRBJ2-7; V: TRBV28; size: NA; DNA: TGTGCCAGCAGTTCCACCCAGGGGTACGAGCAGTACTTC; CDR3: CASSSTQGYEQYF
D: NA; J: TRBJ1-2; V: TRBV28; size: NA; DNA: TGTGCCAGCAGTTTAGCAGGGCTTAGTGGCTACACCTTC; CDR3: CASSLAGLSGYTF
D: TRBD2; J: TRBJ2-7; V: TRBV3-1/TRBV3-2; size: NA; DNA: TGTGCCAGCAGCCAAGTGGTTTGGGGGGGGGTTTTTTACGAGCAGTACTTC; CDR3: CASSQVVWGGVFYEQYF
D: NA; J: TRBJ2-2; V: TRBV27; size: NA; DNA: TGTGCCAGCAGTCCCAAGAACACCGGGGAGCTGTTTTTT; CDR3: CASSPKNTGELFF
D: NA; J: TRBJ1-1; V: TRBV28; size: NA; DNA: TGTGCCAGCAGATGGGGCAGAGAAGCTTTCTTT; CDR3: CASRWGREAFF
D: TRBD1; J: TRBJ1-6; V: TRBV19; size: NA; DNA: TGTGCCAGTAGTATGACAGGGGCTTATTCACCCCTCCACTTT; CDR3: CASSMTGAYSPLHF
D: NA; J: TRBJ1-1; V: TRBV6-5; size: once; DNA: TGTGCCAGCAGTTACTCGACTGGGACTGAAGCTTTCTTT; CDR3: CASSYSTGTEAFF
D: NA; J: TRBJ1-1; V: TRBV2; size: NA; DNA: TGTGCCAGCGAAACAGTCATGAACACTGAAGCTTTCTTT; CDR3: CASETVMNTEAFF
D: TRBD1; J: TRBJ1-1; V: TRBV5-1; size: NA; DNA: TGCGCCAGCAGCGCCATTCAGGGGGCCAGCACTGAAGCTTTCTTT; CDR3: CASSAIQGASTEAFF
D: TRBD2; J: TRBJ2-3; V: TRBV2; size: NA; DNA: TGTGCCAGCAGTGGCGGCGGGAGAGATACGCAGTATTTT; CDR3: CASSGGGRDTQYF
D: TRBD1; J: TRBJ2-7; V: TRBV12-3/TRBV12-4; size: NA; DNA: TGTGCCAGCAGTGAACAGGGGAACGAGCAGTACTTC; CDR3: CASSEQGNEQYF
D: NA; J: TRBJ1-1; V: TRBV4-2; size: few; DNA: TGTGCCAGCAGCCAAGCGGGGGTAGAGGGCACTGAAGCTTTCTTT; CDR3: CASSQAGVEGTEAFF
D: NA; J: TRBJ1-6; V: TRBV27; size: once; DNA: TGTGCCAGCAGCTGGACAGCCAGCTCCTATAATTCACCCCTCCACTTT; CDR3: CASSWTASSYNSPLHF
D: NA; J: TRBJ1-4; V: TRBV6-5; size: few; DNA: TGTGCCAGCAGTTATCGAGACCCGAGGGAAAAACTGTTTTTT; CDR3: CASSYRDPREKLFF
D: TRBD1; J: TRBJ2-5; V: TRBV18; size: NA; DNA: TGTGCCAGCTCACCACGTGAGGGGGCCGTTACCCAGTACTTC; CDR3: CASSPREGAVTQYF
D: NA; J: TRBJ2-7; V: TRBV7-2; size: NA; DNA: TGTGCCAGCAGCTCACCGGGACTCCTCTACGAGCAGTACTTC; CDR3: CASSSPGLLYEQYF
D: TRBD2; J: TRBJ2-3; V: TRBV24-1; size: NA; DNA: TGTGCCACCAGTGACCCGGGACTAACAGGCACAGATACGCAGTATTTT; CDR3: CATSDPGLTGTDTQYF
D: NA; J: TRBJ1-5; V: TRBV2; size: NA; DNA: TGTGCCAGCGTCGCTGACACTTACAATCAGCCCCAGCATTTT; CDR3: CASVADTYNQPQHF
D: TRBD2; J: TRBJ2-3; V: TRBV10-2; size: once; DNA: TGCGCCAGCAGTGGGCCGGGACTAGCGGGGGGGCTAGATACGCAGTATTTT; CDR3: CASSGPGLAGGLDTQYF
D: NA; J: TRBJ2-2; V: TRBV6-5; size: once; DNA: TGTGCCAGCAAGTTGGGCTCCACCGGGGAGCTGTTTTTT; CDR3: CASKLGSTGELFF
D: TRBD2; J: TRBJ2-2; V: TRBV7-3; size: NA; DNA: TGTGCCAGCAGCTTAAGTCTAGCGGGGGGCACCGGGGAGCTGTTTTTT; CDR3: CASSLSLAGGTGELFF
D: TRBD2; J: TRBJ2-7; V: TRBV3-1/TRBV3-2; size: once; DNA: TGTGCCAGCAGCGCAAGAGGACTAGCGGGGTCCTACGAGCAGTACTTC; CDR3: CASSARGLAGSYEQYF
D: TRBD1; J: TRBJ1-6; V: TRBV6-2/TRBV6-3; size: few; DNA: TGTGCCAGCAGTTACGGGCGGGACAGGGTTAATTCACCCCTCCACTTT; CDR3: CASSYGRDRVNSPLHF
D: NA; J: TRBJ2-7; V: TRBV11-2; size: NA; DNA: TGTGCCAGCAGCTTACATGGGCTCTACGAGCAGTACTTC; CDR3: CASSLHGLYEQYF
D: TRBD1; J: TRBJ2-7; V: TRBV4-1; size: NA; DNA: TGCGCCAGCGCGTACGGGACAGGCACCTACGAGCAGTACTTC; CDR3: CASAYGTGTYEQYF
D: TRBD1; J: TRBJ2-1; V: TRBV7-2; size: NA; DNA: TGTGCCAGCAGCCGCGACAGGGGCTACAATGAGCAGTTCTTC; CDR3: CASSRDRGYNEQFF
D: TRBD1; J: TRBJ2-6; V: TRBV2; size: NA; DNA: TGTGCCAGCAGAGACAGGGCTGGGGCCAACGTCCTGACTTTC; CDR3: CASRDRAGANVLTF
D: NA; J: TRBJ2-7; V: TRBV6-5; size: once; DNA: TGTGCCAGCAGTTCGGGTTCCTACGAGCAGTACTTC; CDR3: CASSSGSYEQYF
D: TRBD1; J: TRBJ1-5; V: TRBV12-5; size: NA; DNA: TGTGCTGGCAGGGTTCGGACAGGGGTTAGCAATCAGCCCCAGCATTTT; CDR3: CAGRVRTGVSNQPQHF
D: TRBD2; J: TRBJ2-5; V: TRBV7-9; size: NA; DNA: TGTGCCAGCAGCTTAGTTGGACTAGCGAAGCAAGAGACCCAGTACTTC; CDR3: CASSLVGLAKQETQYF
D: NA; J: TRBJ1-1; V: TRBV6-6; size: NA; DNA: TGTGCCAGCAGTTACTCTCGGGGGGAGGCCACTGAAGCTTTCTTT; CDR3: CASSYSRGEATEAFF
D: NA; J: TRBJ2-2; V: TRBV2; size: NA; DNA: TGTGCCAGCAGTGACCCCCTCCGGGAAGCGAACACCGGGGAGCTGTTTTTT; CDR3: CASSDPLREANTGELFF
D: TRBD1; J: TRBJ2-2; V: TRBV5-5; size: NA; DNA: TGTGCCAGCACCCGAGGGGGCGCGGGCACCGGGGAGCTGTTTTTT; CDR3: CASTRGGAGTGELFF
D: TRBD1; J: TRBJ1-1; V: TRBV27; size: NA; DNA: TGTGCCAGCAGTTTTAGGGACAGGGGGCAGGAAGCTTTCTTT; CDR3: CASSFRDRGQEAFF
D: NA; J: TRBJ1-2; V: TRBV19; size: NA; DNA: TGTGCCAGTAGTATAGATAGACACAACTATGGCTACACCTTC; CDR3: CASSIDRHNYGYTF
D: NA; J: TRBJ2-7; V: TRBV7-6; size: NA; DNA: TGTGCCAGCAGCATAACAGAGACCTACGAGCAGTACTTC; CDR3: CASSITETYEQYF
D: TRBD1; J: TRBJ2-1; V: TRBV5-1; size: NA; DNA: TGCGCCAGCAGCTTGGCCGGGACAGGGGCTGGTGAGCAGTTCTTC; CDR3: CASSLAGTGAGEQFF
D: NA; J: TRBJ1-2; V: TRBV6-5; size: NA; DNA: TGTGCCAGCAGTTACCAGGGCAGCGGGCGGTATGGCTACACCTTC; CDR3: CASSYQGSGRYGYTF
D: NA; J: TRBJ2-2; V: TRBV19; size: NA; DNA: TGTGCCAGTAGTCCCCAGGGGTTGGGCACCGGGGAGCTGTTTTTT; CDR3: CASSPQGLGTGELFF
D: NA; J: TRBJ2-3; V: TRBV24-1; size: once; DNA: TGTGCCACCAGTGATTTGAGCCCAAGCACAGATACGCAGTATTTT; CDR3: CATSDLSPSTDTQYF
D: NA; J: TRBJ1-5; V: TRBV28; size: NA; DNA: TGTGCCAGCAGTTCTCCCTCCACTCTGAATCAGCCCCAGCATTTT; CDR3: CASSSPSTLNQPQHF
D: NA; J: TRBJ2-7; V: TRBV18; size: NA; DNA: TGTGCCAGCTCATCGAGGGTTGGAGACGAGCAGTACTTC; CDR3: CASSSRVGDEQYF
D: TRBD1; J: TRBJ2-5; V: TRBV9; size: NA; DNA: TGTGCCAGCAGCGATACAGGGGTGGAGACCCAGTACTTC; CDR3: CASSDTGVETQYF
D: NA; J: TRBJ2-5; V: TRBV7-2; size: NA; DNA: TGTGCCAGCAGCTTTAGTGCCTACTACCAAGAGACCCAGTACTTC; CDR3: CASSFSAYYQETQYF
D: TRBD1; J: TRBJ2-7; V: TRBV5-5; size: NA; DNA: TGTGCCAGCAGCAGGGACAGCCCCTGGGACGAGCAGTACTTC; CDR3: CASSRDSPWDEQYF
D: TRBD1; J: TRBJ1-5; V: TRBV27; size: NA; DNA: TGTGCCAGCAACCCTACCGGGACAGGATCTCCGCGGCCCCAGCATTTT; CDR3: CASNPTGTGSPRPQHF
D: TRBD1; J: TRBJ2-7; V: TRBV25-1; size: NA; DNA: TGTGCCAGCAGTGAAGAAGGGGACAGGGGGCGACTTGAGCAGTACTTC; CDR3: CASSEEGDRGRLEQYF
D: NA; J: TRBJ2-2; V: TRBV5-1; size: once; DNA: TGCGCCAGCAGTTCGACGGGGGTCCAAACCGGGGAGCTGTTTTTT; CDR3: CASSSTGVQTGELFF
D: NA; J: TRBJ2-3; V: TRBV9; size: NA; DNA: TGTGCCAGCAGCGTTCATACAGATACGCAGTATTTT; CDR3: CASSVHTDTQYF
D: TRBD2; J: TRBJ2-1; V: TRBV7-9; size: few; DNA: TGTGCCAGCAGAAGATCGGCGGGGGAAACTTCCTACAATGAGCAGTTCTTC; CDR3: CASRRSAGETSYNEQFF
D: NA; J: TRBJ2-7; V: TRBV4-2; size: NA; DNA: TGTGCCAGCAGCCAAGTCCTTCAGGGTTCCTACGAGCAGTACTTC; CDR3: CASSQVLQGSYEQYF